This T cell receptor (beta chain) was captured in a study of regulatory T cells in long-lasting Graves disease. CDR1 and CDR2 from the germline V gene are SGHRS and YFSETQ. The CDR3 is 15 residues long. V lost 0 bases and J lost 4; bases outside the gene matches: 5. Indicated time point: newly diagnosed GD, antithyroid drugs for less than 3 months. Isolated PBMC RNA provided the starting material for the TCR library. This clonotype was picked up many times. Its specificity is unknown. HTBI primers from iRepertoire and Arm-PCR of CDR3 regions yielded the TCR beta libraries. TCRdb ran MiXCR on the multiplex PCR reads and lists one entry per CDR3 protein. Of 400,000 to 500,000 distinct CDR3 sequences listed, 16% are singletons. The study's findings and limits: Persistent Graves' patients showed a TCR diversity that was lower than that of newly diagnosed ones. Only peripheral blood was studied, not thyroid tissue.

This same sample was also taken into another study, of T cells in Graves' hyperthyroidism and ophthalmopathy. That investigation notes: Pregnant or lactating patients were excluded, as were those with uncontrolled infection or other autoimmune disease.

This TCR came from a woman aged 18-30 years with Graves disease. Sequenced material: peripheral blood mononuclear cells (PBMCs), taken at new diagnosis, from a patient treated with antithyroid drugs. The rearrangement links TRBV5-1 to TRBJ1-1; 8 bases line up with TRBD1. The CDR3 sequence: CASSLEQGVGTEAFF. In nucleotides, the CDR3 is TGCGCCAGCAGCTTGGAACAGGGGGTAGGCACTGAAGCTTTCTTT.